The TCR beta chain under discussion was sequenced for a study of CD8 T cells in ankylosing spondylitis. Broader study findings: The clones that were linked to disease were reported to be significantly enriched in matched synovial fluid samples from ankylosing spondylitis patients. A motif of 7 to 9 highly homologous TCR beta variants was seen as apparently characteristic of ankylosing spondylitis blood.

Molecular-barcoded quantitative 5'-RACE produced these TCR beta libraries. TCRdb re-called the 5' RACE reads with MiXCR, one entry per CDR3 protein. The sample consists of 20,000 to 25,000 distinct CDR3 sequences, 10% to 15% of them appearing once. The CDR3 sequence is 14 residues long. Trimming cost V 3 bases and J 0 bases, with 10 bases left between them. CDR1 is DFQATT, CDR2 SNEGSKA, per germline (reference sequence). There are many counts of this clonotype. Its antigen is currently unknown. This rearrangement joins TRBV20-1 to TRBJ2-3; the D gene is possibly TRBD2 (5 bases). Input material: blood. This clonotype was sampled from a male donor with ankylosing spondylitis or in good health (not recorded which). DNA of the CDR3: TGCAGTGCTAGTTGGGTAGCGAGCACAGATACGCAGTATTTT. Protein: CSASWVASTDTQYF.